This TCR beta chain was documented in a study of blood T cell repertoires in COVID-19. Study-wide background: Specimens from acute and convalescent COVID-19 originated in the United States, Italy and Spain. From T cells, B-cell-depleted T cells, or PBMCs came the material, which was cDNA or gDNA.

Original processing methods: It was from reference gene primer amplification that nucleated cell counts were estimated. TCRdb keeps only in-frame clones here, not all; method: immunoSEQ multiplex PCR. The DNA gave D and trimming, while V, J and clone size come from that table. The top ten clones hold approximately 9.9% of a sample with about 100,000 clones, roughly 80% of them seen once. Sequences were obtained from peripheral blood. The clonotype originates from a man aged 55 to 69 with active or convalescent COVID-19.

As DNA, the CDR3 is TGTGCCAGCAGTGAGGGGACAAGGAATCAGCCCCAGCATTTT. Its translation: CASSEGTRNQPQHF. The chain couples TRBV2 to TRBJ1-5, with a tentative D call TRBD1 (6 bases). Looked up from germline, CDR1 is SNHLY and CDR2 is FYNNEI. The V gene lost 3 bases and the J gene lost 4 bases, with 10 bases spanning the gap. CDR3 length: 14 amino acids. Full variable domain (rest looked up from reference TRBV2 and TRBJ1-5): EPEVTQTPSHQVTQMGQEVILRCVPISNHLYFYWYRQILGQKVEFLVSFYNNEISEKSEIFDDQFSVERPDGSNFTLKIRSTKLEDSAMYFCASSEGTRNQPQHFGDGTRLSIL.